A single T cell receptor beta chain is shown here with its context. Extracted total RNA amounted to at least 5.5 micrograms for each sample. These data belong to a study of blood T cells in healthy people across ages. V trimming: 1 base; J trimming: 4 bases; junction bases outside the gene matches: 1. Germline lookup yields CDR1 DFQATT and CDR2 SNEGSKA (reference sequence). The CDR3 covers 13 residues. With a J-beta primer mix and a sample-barcoded 5' primer, a second PCR ran about 7 to 11 cycles. Every cDNA was tagged by a template-switch adaptor with 12 random nucleotides. A single record per CDR3 protein comes from TCRdb applying MiXCR to the 5' RACE reads. This sample has about 900,000 distinct CDR3 sequences; around 48% occur once, and the top ten carry about an eighth.

The rearrangement links TRBV20-1 to TRBJ2-7, with 10 positions matching TRBD2. Sequencing was done on a sample of blood. The sequence derives from a man younger than 45 in good health. CDR3 nucleotide sequence: TGCAGTGCTAGAGGTAGCGGGGGGTACGAGCAGTACTTC. Encoded protein: CSARGSGGYEQYF.